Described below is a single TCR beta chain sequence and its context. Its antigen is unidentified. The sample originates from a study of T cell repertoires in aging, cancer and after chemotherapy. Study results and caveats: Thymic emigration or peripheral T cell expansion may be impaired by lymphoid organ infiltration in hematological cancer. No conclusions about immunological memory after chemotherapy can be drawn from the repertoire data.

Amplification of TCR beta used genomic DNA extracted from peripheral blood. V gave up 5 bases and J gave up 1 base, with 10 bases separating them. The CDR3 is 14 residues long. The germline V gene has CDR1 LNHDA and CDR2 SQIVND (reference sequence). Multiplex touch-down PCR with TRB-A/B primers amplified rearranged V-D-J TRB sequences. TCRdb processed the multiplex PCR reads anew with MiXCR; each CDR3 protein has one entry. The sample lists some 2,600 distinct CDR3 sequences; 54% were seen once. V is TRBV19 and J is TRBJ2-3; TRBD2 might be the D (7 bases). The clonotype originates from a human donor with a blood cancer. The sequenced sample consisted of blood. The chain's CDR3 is CASSGGARTDTQYF. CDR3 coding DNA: TGTGCCAGTAGTGGGGGGGCCCGCACAGATACGCAGTATTTT.